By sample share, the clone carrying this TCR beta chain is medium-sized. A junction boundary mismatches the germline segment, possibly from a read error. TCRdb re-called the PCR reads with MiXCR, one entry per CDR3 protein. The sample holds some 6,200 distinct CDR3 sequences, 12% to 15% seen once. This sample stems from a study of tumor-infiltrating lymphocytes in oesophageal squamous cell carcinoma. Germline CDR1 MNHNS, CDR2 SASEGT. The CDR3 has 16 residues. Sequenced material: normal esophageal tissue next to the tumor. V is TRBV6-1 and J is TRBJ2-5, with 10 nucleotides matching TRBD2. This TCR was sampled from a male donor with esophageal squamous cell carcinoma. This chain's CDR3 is CASREGSGGYQETQYF. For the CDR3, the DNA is TGTGCCAGCAGAGAAGGTAGCGGGGGGTACCAAGAGACCCAGTACTTC.